This T cell receptor beta chain was identified during a study of cytomegalovirus exposure and HLA in healthy donors. The CDR3 extends over 14 amino acids. Trimming pared 5 bases from V and 5 bases from J, leaving 14 bases between. Germline CDR1 and CDR2: LNHDA and SQIVND (reference sequence). This PCR relied on a set of 60 Vbeta primers and 13 Jbeta primers. The data were produced by immunoSEQ multiplex PCR, yet TCRdb's version contains in-frame clones alone and is incomplete. The data contain just over 150,000 clones, 75% to 90% of them singletons. Material: PBMCs. J is TRBJ2-3 and V is TRBV19, with D maybe TRBD2 (7 bases). The TCR sequence derives from a male donor in good health and CMV-seropositive. Here the CDR3 DNA reads TGTGCCAGTAGTCAAGGGGGGGCGGGAGATACGCAGTATTTT. Translated: CASSQGGAGDTQYF.